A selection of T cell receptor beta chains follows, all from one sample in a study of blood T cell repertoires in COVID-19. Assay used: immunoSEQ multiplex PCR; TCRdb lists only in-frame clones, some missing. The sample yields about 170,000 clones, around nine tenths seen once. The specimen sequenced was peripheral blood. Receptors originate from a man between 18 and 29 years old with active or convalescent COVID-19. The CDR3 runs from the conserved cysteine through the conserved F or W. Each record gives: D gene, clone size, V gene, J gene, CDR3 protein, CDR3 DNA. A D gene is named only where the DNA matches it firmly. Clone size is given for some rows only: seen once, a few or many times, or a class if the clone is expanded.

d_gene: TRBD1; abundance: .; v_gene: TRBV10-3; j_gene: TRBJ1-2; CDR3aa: CAISALQGASYGYTF; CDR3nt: TGTGCCATCAGTGCGTTACAGGGGGCCAGCTATGGCTACACCTTC
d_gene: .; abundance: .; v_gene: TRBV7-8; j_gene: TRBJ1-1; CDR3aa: CASSQKARGNTEAFF; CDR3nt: TGTGCCAGCAGTCAAAAAGCACGGGGAAACACTGAAGCTTTCTTT
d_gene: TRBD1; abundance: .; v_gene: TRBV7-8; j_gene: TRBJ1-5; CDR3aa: CASSERTGGDSNQPQHF; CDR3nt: TGTGCCAGCAGCGAGAGGACAGGGGGGGATAGCAATCAGCCCCAGCATTTT
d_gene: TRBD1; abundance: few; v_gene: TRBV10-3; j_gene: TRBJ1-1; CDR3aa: CAITSRVGGEAFF; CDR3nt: TGTGCCATCACCAGCAGGGTAGGGGGCGAAGCTTTCTTT
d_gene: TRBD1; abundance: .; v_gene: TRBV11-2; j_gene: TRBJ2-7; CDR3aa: CASSTMGQGYEQYF; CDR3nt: TGTGCCAGCAGCACTATGGGACAGGGGTACGAGCAGTACTTC
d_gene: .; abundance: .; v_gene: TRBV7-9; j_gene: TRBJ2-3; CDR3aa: CASSLEVSSRPDTQYF; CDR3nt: TGTGCCAGCAGCTTAGAGGTCAGCTCTAGGCCAGATACGCAGTATTTT
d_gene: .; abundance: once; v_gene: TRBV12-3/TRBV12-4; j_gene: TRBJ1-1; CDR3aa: CASSLVSGTEAFF; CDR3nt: TGTGCCAGCAGTTTGGTGTCCGGCACTGAAGCTTTCTTT
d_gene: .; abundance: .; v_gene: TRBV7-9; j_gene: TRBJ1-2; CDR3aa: CASTPREWDYGYTF; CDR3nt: TGTGCCAGCACCCCTCGGGAGTGGGACTATGGCTACACCTTC
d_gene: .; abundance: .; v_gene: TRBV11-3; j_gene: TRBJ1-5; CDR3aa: CAGSNQPQHF; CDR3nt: TGTGCCGGCTCAAATCAGCCCCAGCATTTT
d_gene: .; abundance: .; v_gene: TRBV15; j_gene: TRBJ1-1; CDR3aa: CATSEAVVNTEAFF; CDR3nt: TGTGCCACCAGCGAAGCTGTTGTGAACACTGAAGCTTTCTTT
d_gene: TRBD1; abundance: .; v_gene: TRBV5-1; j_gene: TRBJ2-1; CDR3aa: CASSLGARGRLDEQFF; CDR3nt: TGCGCCAGCAGCTTGGGGGCCAGGGGGCGACTCGATGAGCAGTTCTTC
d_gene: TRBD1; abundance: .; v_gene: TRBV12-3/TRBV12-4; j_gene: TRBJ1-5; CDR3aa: CASSPQGVQPQHF; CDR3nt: TGTGCCAGCAGCCCGCAGGGGGTTCAGCCCCAGCATTTT
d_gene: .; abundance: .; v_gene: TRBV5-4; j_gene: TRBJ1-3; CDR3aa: CASSFDTTGNTIYF; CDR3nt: TGTGCCAGCAGCTTCGACACAACTGGAAACACCATATATTTT
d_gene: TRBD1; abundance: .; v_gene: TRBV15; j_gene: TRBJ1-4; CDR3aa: CATSRPGTESEKLFF; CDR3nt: TGTGCCACCAGCAGGCCCGGGACAGAAAGTGAAAAACTGTTTTTT
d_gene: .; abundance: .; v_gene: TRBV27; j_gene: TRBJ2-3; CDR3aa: CASSMGLTSMISTDTQYF; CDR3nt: TGTGCCAGCAGTATGGGACTTACCTCTATGATCAGCACAGATACGCAGTATTTT
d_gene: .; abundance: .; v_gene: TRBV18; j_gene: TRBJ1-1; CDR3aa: CASSRSMNTEAFF; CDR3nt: TGTGCCAGCTCACGCTCTATGAACACTGAAGCTTTCTTT
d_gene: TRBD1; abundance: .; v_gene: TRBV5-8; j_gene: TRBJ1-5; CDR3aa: CASSSDLDRGNQPQHF; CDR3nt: TGTGCCAGCAGCTCTGACTTGGACAGGGGCAATCAGCCCCAGCATTTT
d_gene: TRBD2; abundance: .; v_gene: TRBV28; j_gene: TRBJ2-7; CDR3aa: CASSETSGYEQYF; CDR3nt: TGTGCCAGCAGTGAGACTAGCGGCTACGAGCAGTACTTC
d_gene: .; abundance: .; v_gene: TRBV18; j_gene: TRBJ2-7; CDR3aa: CASSPQGPGDEAYEQYF; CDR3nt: TGTGCCAGCTCACCACAGGGTCCAGGGGACGAAGCCTACGAGCAGTACTTC
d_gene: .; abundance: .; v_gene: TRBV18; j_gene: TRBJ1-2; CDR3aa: CASSPPAGANYGYTF; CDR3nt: TGTGCCAGCTCACCACCGGCGGGGGCAAACTATGGCTACACCTTC
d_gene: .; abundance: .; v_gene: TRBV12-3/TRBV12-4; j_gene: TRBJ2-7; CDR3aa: CASSTGAYEQYF; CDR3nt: TGTGCCAGCAGCACCGGGGCCTACGAGCAGTACTTC
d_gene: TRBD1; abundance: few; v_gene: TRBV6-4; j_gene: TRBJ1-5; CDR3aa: CASRGQGNQPQHF; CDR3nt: TGTGCCAGCAGGGGACAGGGGAATCAGCCCCAGCATTTT
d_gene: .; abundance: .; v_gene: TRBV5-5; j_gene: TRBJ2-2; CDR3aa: CASSYIGELFF; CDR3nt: TGTGCCAGCAGCTATATCGGGGAGCTGTTTTTT
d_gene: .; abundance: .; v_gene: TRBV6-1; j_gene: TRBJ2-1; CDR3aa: CASSEVGEINEQFF; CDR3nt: TGTGCCAGCAGTGAAGTCGGGGAGATCAATGAGCAGTTCTTC
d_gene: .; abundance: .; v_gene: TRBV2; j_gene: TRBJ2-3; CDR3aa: CASRELATNTQYF; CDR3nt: TGTGCCAGCAGGGAACTAGCTACAAATACGCAGTATTTT
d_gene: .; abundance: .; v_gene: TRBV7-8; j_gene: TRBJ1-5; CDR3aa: CASSLTDSNQPQHF; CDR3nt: TGTGCCAGCAGCTTAACAGATAGCAATCAGCCCCAGCATTTT
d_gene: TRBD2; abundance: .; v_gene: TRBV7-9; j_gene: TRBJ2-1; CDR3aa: CASSLSGGRNEQFF; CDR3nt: TGTGCCAGCAGCTTATCGGGGGGGCGCAATGAGCAGTTCTTC
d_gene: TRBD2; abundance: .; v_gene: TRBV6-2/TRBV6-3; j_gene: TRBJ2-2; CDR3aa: CASSKAGGLAGELFF; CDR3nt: TGTGCCAGCAGCAAAGCGGGGGGACTAGCCGGGGAGCTGTTTTTT
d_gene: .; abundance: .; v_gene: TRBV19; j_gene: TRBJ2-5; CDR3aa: CASTSGGGLGRETQYF; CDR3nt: TGTGCCAGTACCTCAGGGGGGGGACTAGGGCGAGAGACCCAGTACTTC